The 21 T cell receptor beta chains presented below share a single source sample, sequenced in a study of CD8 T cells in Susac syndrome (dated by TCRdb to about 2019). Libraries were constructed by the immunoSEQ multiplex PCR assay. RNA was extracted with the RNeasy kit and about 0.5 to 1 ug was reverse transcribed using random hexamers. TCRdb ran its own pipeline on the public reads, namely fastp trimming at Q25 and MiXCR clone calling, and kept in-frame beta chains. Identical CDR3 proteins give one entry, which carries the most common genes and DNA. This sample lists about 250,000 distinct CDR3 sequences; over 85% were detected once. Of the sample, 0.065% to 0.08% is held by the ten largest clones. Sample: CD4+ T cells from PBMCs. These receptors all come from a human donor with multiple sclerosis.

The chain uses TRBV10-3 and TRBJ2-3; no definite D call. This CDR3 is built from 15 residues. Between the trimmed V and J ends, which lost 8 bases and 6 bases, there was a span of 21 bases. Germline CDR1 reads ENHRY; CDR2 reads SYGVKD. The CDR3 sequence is CAISLLASPGDTQYF. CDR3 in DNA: TGTGCCATCTCCCTCCTTGCGTCACCCGGGGATACGCAGTATTTT.

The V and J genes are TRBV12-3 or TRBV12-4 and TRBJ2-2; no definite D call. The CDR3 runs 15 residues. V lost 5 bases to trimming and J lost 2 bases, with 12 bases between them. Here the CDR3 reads CASSRVGPNTGELFF. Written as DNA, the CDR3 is TGTGCCAGCAGTCGAGTAGGGCCCAACACCGGGGAGCTGTTTTTT.

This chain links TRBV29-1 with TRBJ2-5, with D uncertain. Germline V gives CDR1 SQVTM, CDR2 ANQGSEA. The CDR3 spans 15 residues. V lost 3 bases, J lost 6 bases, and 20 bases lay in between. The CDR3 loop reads CSVEAIPGVLKTQYF. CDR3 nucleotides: TGCAGCGTTGAGGCTATCCCTGGGGTCCTGAAGACCCAGTACTTC.

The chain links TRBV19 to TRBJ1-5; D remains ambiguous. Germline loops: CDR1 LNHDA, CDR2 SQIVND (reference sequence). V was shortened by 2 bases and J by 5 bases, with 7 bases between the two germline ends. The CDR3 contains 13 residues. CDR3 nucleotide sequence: TGTGCCAGTAGTATAAGGGAAGATCAGCCCCAGCATTTT. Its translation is CASSIREDQPQHF.

The CDR3 here is CASILGLGTEAFF. The DNA for the CDR3 is TGTGCCAGCATCCTGGGGTTGGGGACTGAAGCTTTCTTT. The rearrangement joins TRBV12-3 or TRBV12-4 to TRBJ1-1, with unresolved D. Trimming removed 7 bases at V and 5 bases at J, with 14 bases between. The CDR3 consists of 13 residues.

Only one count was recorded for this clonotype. The CDR3 reads CSAAADSPNYGYTF. Here the CDR3 DNA reads TGCAGTGCTGCGGCGGACAGTCCCAACTATGGCTACACCTTC. This chain links TRBV20-1 with TRBJ1-2; possibly TRBD1 for D (6 bases). Looked up from germline, CDR1 is DFQATT and CDR2 is SNEGSKA (reference sequence). Between the trimmed V and J ends, which lost 5 bases and 2 bases, there was a span of 15 bases. The CDR3 is 14 amino acids.

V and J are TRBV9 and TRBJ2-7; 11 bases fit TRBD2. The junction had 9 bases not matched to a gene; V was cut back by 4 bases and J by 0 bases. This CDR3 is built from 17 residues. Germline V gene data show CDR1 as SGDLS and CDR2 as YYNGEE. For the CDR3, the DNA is TGTGCCAGCAGCCGCACGAGACTAGCGGGGTCCTCCTACGAGCAGTACTTC. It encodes CASSRTRLAGSSYEQYF.

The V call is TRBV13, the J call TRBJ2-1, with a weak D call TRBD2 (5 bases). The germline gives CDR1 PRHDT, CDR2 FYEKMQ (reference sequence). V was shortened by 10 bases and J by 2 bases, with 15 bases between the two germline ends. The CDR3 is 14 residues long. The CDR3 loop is CATSGSSTYNEQFF. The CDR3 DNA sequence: TGTGCCACCTCTGGGTCTAGCACCTACAATGAGCAGTTCTTC.

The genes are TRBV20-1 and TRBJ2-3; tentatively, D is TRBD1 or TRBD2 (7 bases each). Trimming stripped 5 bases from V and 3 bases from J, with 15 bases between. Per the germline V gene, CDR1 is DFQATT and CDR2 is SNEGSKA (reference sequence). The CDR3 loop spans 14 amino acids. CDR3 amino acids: CSAPTGRGTDTQYF. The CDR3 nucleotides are TGCAGTGCTCCGACAGGGCGGGGGACAGATACGCAGTATTTT.

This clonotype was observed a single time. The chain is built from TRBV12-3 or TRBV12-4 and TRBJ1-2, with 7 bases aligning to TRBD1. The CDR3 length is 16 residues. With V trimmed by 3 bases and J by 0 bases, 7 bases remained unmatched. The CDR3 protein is CASSFSDRDSNYGYTF. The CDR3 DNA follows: TGTGCCAGCAGTTTCTCTGACAGGGACTCTAACTATGGCTACACCTTC.

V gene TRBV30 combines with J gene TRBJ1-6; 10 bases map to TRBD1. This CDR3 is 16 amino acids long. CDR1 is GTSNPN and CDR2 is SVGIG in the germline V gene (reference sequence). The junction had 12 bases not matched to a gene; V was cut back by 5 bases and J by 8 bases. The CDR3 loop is CAWSRPGQGRDSPLHF. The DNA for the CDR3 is TGTGCCTGGTCTCGCCCGGGACAGGGGAGGGATTCACCCCTCCACTTT.

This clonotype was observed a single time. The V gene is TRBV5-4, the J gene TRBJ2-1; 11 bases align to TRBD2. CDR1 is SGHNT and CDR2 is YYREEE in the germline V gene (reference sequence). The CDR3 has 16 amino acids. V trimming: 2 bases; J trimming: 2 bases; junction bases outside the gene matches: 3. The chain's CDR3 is CASSFFSGGAYNEQFF. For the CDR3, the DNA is TGTGCCAGCAGCTTTTTTAGCGGGGGGGCCTACAATGAGCAGTTCTTC.

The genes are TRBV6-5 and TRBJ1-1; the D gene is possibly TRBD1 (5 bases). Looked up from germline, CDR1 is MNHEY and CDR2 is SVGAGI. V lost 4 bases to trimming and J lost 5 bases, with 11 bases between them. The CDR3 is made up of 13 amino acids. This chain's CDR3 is CASSSRGGTEAFF. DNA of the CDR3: TGTGCCAGCAGTTCCCGGGGGGGGACTGAAGCTTTCTTT.

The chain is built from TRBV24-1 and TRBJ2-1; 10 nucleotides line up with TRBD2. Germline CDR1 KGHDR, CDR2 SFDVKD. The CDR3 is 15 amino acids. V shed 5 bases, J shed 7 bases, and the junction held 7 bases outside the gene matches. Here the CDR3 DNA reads TGTGCCACCAGTGTACCGGGACTAGCGAGTAATGAGCAGTTCTTC. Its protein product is CATSVPGLASNEQFF.

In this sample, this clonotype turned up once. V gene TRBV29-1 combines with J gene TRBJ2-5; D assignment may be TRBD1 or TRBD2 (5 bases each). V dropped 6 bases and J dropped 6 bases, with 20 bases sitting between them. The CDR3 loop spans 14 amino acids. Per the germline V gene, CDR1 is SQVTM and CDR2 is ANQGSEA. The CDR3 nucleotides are TGCAGCGTAGAACCCGGGACGTCCGCAAAGACCCAGTACTTC. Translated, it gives CSVEPGTSAKTQYF.

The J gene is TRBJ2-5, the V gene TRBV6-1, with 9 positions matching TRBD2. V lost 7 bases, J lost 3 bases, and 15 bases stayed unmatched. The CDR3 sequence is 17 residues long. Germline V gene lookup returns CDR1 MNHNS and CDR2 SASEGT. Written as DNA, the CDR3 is TGTGCCAGCACCAGGGGACTAGCTCCCGGTAGTGAAGAGACCCAGTACTTC. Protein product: CASTRGLAPGSEETQYF.

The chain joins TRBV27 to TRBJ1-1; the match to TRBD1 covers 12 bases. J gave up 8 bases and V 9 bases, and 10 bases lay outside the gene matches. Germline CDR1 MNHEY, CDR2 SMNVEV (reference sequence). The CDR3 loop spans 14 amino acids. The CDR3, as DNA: TGTGCCAGTGGGATCGGGACAGGGGGCGCCGAAGCTTTCTTT. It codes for CASGIGTGGAEAFF.

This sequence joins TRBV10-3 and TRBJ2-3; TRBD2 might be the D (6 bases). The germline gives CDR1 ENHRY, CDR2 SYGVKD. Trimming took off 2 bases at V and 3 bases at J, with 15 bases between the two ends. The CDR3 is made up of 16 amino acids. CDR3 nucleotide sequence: TGTGCCATCAGTGAGAATTGGCCGGGAGCTACAGATACGCAGTATTTT. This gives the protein CAISENWPGATDTQYF.

The CDR3 here is CASSSRGMNTEAFF. CDR3 coding DNA: TGTGCCAGCAGCTCCAGGGGTATGAACACTGAAGCTTTCTTT. The J gene is TRBJ1-1, the V gene TRBV7-8; D perhaps matches TRBD1 (6 bases). The CDR3 spans 14 residues. Germline values: CDR1 SGHVS, CDR2 FQNEAQ. V gave up 4 bases and J gave up 0 bases, with 9 bases separating them.

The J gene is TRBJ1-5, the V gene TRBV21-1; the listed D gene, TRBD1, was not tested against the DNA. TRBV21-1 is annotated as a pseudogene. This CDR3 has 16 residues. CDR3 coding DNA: TGTGCCAGCAGCAAGAACGTCAGGGGTGGCAATCAGCCCCAGCATTTT. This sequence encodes CASSKNVRGGNQPQHF.

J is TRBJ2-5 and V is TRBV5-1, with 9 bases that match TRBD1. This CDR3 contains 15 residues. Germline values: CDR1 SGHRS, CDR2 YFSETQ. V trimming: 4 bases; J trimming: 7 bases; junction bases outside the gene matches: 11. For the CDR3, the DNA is TGCGCCAGCAGCGAAGTTACAGGGGGCTTAGTGACCCAGTACTTC. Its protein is CASSEVTGGLVTQYF.